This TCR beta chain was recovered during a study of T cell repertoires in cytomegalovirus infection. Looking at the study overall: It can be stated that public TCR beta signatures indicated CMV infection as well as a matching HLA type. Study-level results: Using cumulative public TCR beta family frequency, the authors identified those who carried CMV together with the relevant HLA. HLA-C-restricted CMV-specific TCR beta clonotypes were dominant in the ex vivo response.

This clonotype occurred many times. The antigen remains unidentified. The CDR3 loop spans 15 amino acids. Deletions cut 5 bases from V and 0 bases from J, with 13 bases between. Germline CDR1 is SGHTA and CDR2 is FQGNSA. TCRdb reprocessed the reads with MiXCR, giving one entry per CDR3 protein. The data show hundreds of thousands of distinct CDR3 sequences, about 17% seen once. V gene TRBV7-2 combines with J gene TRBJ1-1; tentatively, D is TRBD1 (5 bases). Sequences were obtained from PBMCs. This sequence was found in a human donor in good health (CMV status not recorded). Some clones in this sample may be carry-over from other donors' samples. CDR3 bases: TGTGCCAGCAGCCCAAGTTTGGGGGTGAACACTGAAGCTTTCTTT. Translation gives CASSPSLGVNTEAFF.